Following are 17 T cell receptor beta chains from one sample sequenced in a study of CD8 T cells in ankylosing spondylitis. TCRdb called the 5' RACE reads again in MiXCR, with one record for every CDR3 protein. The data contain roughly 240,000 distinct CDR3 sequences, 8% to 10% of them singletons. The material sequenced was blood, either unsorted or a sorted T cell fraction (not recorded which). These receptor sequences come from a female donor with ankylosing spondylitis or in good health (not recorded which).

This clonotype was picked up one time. In DNA, the CDR3 is TGTGCCATCTGTTTAGGGACGGCCGCGGTTGTCGACACCGGGGAGCTGTTTTTT. Residues: CAICLGTAAVVDTGELFF. J is TRBJ2-2 and V is TRBV3-1, with D perhaps given as TRBD1 or TRBD2 (5 bases each). The CDR3 has 18 amino acids. Germline V gene lookup returns CDR1 LGHDT and CDR2 YNNKEL (reference sequence). Trimming shortened V by 10 bases and J by 3 bases, and 27 bases separated the two germline ends.

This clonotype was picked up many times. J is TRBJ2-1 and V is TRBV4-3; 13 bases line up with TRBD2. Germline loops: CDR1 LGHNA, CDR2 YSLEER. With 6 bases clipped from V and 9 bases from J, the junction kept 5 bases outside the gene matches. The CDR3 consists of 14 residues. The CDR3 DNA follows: TGCGCCAGCAGTTCGGGACTAGCGGGACGTGAGCAGTTCTTC. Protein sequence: CASSSGLAGREQFF.

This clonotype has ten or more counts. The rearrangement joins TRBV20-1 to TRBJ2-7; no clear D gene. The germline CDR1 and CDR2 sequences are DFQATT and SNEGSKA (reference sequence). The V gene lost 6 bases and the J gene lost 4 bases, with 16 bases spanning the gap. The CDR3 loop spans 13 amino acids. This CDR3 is CSARLLGPYEQYF. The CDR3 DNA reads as TGCAGTGCGAGGCTTTTGGGCCCTTACGAGCAGTACTTC.

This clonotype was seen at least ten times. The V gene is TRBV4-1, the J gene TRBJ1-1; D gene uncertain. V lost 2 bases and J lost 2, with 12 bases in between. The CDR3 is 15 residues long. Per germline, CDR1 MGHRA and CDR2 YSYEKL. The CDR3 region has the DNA TGCGCCAGCAGCCAATTCGATCGGGCCAACACTGAAGCTTTCTTT. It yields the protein CASSQFDRANTEAFF.

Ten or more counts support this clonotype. The DNA of the CDR3 is TGTGCCACCAGCAGAGGCGGAAACCAAGAGACCCAGTACTTC. Its translation: CATSRGGNQETQYF. The chain combines TRBV15 with TRBJ2-5; D not certain. The CDR3 length is 14 residues. V was cut by 1 base and J by 0 bases, with 6 bases left in between. Germline CDR1 is LNHNV and CDR2 is YYDKDF (reference sequence).

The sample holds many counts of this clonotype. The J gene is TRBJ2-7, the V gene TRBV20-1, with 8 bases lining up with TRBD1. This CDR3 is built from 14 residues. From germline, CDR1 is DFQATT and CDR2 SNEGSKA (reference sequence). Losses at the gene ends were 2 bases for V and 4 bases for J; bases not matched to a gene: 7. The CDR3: CSARFSRGPYEQYF. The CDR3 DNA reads TGCAGTGCTAGATTTTCCAGGGGGCCTTACGAGCAGTACTTC.

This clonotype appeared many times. The CDR3 nucleotides are TGCAGTGCTAGAGAACTAGCGATAAGCTCCTACGAGCAGTACTTC. Translating it yields CSARELAISSYEQYF. V usage is TRBV20-1 and J usage is TRBJ2-7, with TRBD2 matching over 7 bases. V gave up 0 bases and J gave up 0 bases; unmatched junction bases: 5. The V gene's germline CDR1 is DFQATT and CDR2 SNEGSKA (reference sequence). CDR3 length: 15 residues.

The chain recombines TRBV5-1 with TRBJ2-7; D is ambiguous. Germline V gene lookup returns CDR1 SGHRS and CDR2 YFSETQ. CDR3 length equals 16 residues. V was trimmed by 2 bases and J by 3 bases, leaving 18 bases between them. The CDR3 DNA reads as TGCGCCAGCAGCTTCGGAATAGGCACTTTTAACTACGAGCAGTACTTC. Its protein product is CASSFGIGTFNYEQYF.

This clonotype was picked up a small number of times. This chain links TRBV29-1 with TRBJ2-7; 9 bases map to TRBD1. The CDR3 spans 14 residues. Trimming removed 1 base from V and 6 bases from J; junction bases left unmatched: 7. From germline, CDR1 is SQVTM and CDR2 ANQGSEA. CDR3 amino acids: CSVEGMTGGPEQYF. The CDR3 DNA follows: TGCAGCGTTGAAGGAATGACAGGGGGGCCCGAGCAGTACTTC.

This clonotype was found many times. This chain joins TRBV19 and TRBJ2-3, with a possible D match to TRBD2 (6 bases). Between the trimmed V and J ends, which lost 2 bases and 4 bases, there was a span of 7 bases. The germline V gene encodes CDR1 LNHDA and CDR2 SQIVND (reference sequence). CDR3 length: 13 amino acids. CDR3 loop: CASSIPGADTQYF. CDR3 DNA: TGTGCCAGTAGTATACCGGGGGCAGATACGCAGTATTTT. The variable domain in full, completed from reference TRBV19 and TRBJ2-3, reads DGGITQSPKYLFRKEGQNVTLSCEQNLNHDAMYWYRQDPGQGLRLIYYSQIVNDFQKGDIAEGYSVSREKKESFPLTVTSAQKNPTAFYLCASSIPGADTQYFGPGTRLTVL.

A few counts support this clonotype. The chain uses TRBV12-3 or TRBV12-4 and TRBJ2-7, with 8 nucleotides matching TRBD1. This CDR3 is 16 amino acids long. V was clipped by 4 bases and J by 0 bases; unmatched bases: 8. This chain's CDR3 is CASSSPGGLSSYEQYF. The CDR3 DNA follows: TGTGCCAGCAGTTCCCCAGGGGGCCTTAGCTCCTACGAGCAGTACTTC.

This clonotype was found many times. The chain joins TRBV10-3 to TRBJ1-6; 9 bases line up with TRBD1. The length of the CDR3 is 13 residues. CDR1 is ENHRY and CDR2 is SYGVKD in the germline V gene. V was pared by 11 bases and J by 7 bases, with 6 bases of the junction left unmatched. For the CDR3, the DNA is TGTGCCTCACGGGACAGGGACAATTCACCCCTCCACTTT. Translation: CASRDRDNSPLHF.

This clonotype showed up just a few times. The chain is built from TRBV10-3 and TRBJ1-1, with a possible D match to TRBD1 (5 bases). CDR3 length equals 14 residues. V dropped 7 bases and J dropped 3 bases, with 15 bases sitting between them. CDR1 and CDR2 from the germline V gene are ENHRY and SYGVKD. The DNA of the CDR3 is TGTGCCATCACCCAGGGTTGGCCAGACACTGAAGCTTTCTTT. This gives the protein CAITQGWPDTEAFF.

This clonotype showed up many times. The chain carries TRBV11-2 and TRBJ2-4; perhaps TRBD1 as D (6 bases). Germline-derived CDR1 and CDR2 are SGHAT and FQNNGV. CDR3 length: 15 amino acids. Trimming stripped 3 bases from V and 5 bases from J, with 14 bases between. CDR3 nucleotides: TGTGCCAGCAGCTTTGGACAGACACCCGAAAACATTCAGTACTTC. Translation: CASSFGQTPENIQYF.

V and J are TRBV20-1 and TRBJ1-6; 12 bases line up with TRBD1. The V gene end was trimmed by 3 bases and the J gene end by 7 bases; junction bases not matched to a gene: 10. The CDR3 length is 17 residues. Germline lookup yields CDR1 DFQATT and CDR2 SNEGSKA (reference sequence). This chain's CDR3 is CSARGQGASRINSPLHF. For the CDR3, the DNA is TGCAGTGCTAGGGGACAGGGGGCTTCCCGGATCAATTCACCCCTCCACTTT.

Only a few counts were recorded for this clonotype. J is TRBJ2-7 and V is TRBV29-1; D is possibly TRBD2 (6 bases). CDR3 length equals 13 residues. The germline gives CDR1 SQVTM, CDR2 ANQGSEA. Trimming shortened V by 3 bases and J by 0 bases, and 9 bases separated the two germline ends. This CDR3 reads CSVEGGGSYEQYF. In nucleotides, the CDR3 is TGCAGCGTTGAGGGGGGAGGCTCCTACGAGCAGTACTTC.

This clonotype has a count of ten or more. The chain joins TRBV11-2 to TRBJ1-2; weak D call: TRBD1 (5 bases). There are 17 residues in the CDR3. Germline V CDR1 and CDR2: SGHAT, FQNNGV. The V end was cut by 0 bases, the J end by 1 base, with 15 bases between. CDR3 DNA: TGTGCCAGCAGCTTAGACAGGGCGGGGATAAATAACTATGGCTACACCTTC. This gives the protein CASSLDRAGINNYGYTF.